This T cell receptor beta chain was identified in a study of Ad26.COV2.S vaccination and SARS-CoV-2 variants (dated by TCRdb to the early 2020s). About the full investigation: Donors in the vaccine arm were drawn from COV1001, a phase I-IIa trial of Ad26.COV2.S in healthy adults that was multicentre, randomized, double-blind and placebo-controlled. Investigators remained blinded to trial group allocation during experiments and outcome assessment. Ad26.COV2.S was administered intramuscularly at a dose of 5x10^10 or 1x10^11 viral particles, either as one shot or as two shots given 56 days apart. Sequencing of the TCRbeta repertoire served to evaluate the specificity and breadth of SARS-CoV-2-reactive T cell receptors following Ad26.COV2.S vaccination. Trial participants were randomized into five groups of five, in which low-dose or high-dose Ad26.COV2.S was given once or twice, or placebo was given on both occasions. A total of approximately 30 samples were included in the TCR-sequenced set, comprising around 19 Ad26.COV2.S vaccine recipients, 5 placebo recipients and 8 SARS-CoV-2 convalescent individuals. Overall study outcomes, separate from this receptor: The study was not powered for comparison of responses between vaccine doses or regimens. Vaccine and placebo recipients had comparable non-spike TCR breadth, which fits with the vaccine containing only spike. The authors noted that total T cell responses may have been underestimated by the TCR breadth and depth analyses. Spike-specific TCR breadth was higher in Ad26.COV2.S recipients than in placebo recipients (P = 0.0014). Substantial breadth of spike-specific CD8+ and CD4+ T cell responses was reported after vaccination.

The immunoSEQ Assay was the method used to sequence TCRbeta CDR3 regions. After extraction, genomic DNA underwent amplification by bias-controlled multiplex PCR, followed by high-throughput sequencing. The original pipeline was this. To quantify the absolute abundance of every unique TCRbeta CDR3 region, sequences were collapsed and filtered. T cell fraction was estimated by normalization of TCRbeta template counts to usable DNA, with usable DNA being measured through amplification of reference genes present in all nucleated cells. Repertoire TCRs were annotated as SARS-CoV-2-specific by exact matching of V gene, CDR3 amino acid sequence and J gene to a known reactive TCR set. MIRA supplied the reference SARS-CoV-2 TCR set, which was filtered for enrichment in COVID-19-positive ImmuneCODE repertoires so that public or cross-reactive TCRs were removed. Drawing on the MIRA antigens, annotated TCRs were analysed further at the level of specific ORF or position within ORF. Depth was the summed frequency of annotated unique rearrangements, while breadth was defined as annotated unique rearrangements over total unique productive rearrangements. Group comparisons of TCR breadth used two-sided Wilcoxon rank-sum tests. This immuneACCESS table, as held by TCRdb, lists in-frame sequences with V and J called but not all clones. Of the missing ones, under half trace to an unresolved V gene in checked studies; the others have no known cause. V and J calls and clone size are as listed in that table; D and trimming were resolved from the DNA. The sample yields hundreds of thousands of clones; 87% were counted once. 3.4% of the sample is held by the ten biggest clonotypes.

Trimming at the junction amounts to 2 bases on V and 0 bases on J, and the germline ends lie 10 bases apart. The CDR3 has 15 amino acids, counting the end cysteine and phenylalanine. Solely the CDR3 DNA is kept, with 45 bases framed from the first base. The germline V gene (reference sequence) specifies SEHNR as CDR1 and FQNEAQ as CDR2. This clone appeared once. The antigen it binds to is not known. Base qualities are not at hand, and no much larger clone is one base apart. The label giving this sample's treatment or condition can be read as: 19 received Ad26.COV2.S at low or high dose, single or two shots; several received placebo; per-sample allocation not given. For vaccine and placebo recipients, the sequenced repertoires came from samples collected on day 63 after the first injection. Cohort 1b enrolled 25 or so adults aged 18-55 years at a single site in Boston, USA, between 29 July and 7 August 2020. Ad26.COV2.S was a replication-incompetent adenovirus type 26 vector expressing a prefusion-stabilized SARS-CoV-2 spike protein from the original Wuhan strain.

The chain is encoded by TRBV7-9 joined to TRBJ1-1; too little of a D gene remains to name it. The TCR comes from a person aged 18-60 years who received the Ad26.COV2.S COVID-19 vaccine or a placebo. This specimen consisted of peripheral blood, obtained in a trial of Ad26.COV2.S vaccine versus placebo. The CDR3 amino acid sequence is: CASSLRDAVNTEAFF. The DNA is TGTGCCAGCAGCTTAAGGGATGCAGTGAACACTGAAGCTTTCTTT. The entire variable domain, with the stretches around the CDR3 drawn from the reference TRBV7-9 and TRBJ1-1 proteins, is DTGVSQNPRHKITKRGQNVTFRCDPISEHNRLYWYRQTLGQGPEFLTYFQNEAQLEKSRLLSDRFSAERPKGSFSTLEIQRTEQGDSAMYLCASSLRDAVNTEAFFGQGTRLTVV.